The 10 T cell receptor beta chains in this list originate from one sample, sequenced in a study of control samples from healthy donors and cancer patients. TCRdb's copy holds only in-frame clones and misses some; the assay was immunoSEQ multiplex PCR. The data contain 170,000 or so clones, 90% to 95% of them seen just once; the ten biggest clones take up more than 1.1%. The source material was blood. These TCRs come from a young woman in good health.

This clone was observed a handful of times. The chain couples TRBV29-1 to TRBJ1-2, with D hard to call. The germline gives CDR1 SQVTM, CDR2 ANQGSEA. CDR3 length: 15 residues. The germline V and J ends were trimmed by 2 bases and 4 bases, with 17 bases remaining between them. The CDR3 DNA sequence: TGCAGCGTTGAATTCGGTTGGGCAGGAGGCTATGGCTACACCTTC. It specifies CSVEFGWAGGYGYTF.

The chain is built from TRBV27 and TRBJ1-2, with D hard to call. The ends were cut back, 4 bases at V and 1 base at J, with 13 bases in the middle. The CDR3 sequence is 15 residues long. The V gene's germline CDR1 is MNHEY and CDR2 SMNVEV (reference sequence). The chain's CDR3 is CASSSTFAGNYGYTF. In nucleotides, the CDR3 is TGTGCCAGCAGTTCGACCTTTGCGGGTAACTATGGCTACACCTTC.

The chain has TRBV18 and TRBJ1-2, with 8 bases aligning to TRBD1. V lost 2 bases and J lost 4; bases outside the gene matches: 9. The CDR3 totals 16 residues. Looked up from germline, CDR1 is KGHSH and CDR2 is LQKENI. The CDR3 spells CASSPNTLDRGYGYTF. CDR3 nucleotide sequence: TGTGCCAGCTCACCAAATACCCTAGACAGGGGCTATGGCTACACCTTC.

The gene calls are TRBV5-1 and TRBJ2-5; D unclear. V shed 0 bases and J shed 5 bases, with 8 bases lying between them. Germline CDR1 and CDR2: SGHRS and YFSETQ. This CDR3 spans 13 amino acids. CDR3 sequence reads: CASSLASIETQYF. The CDR3 nucleotides read TGCGCCAGCAGCTTGGCCTCGATCGAGACCCAGTACTTC.

Comment on this clone: A read error may produce the germline difference seen at one junction end. The chain has TRBV7-2 and TRBJ1-2; tentative D call: TRBD1 (6 bases). The CDR3 runs 13 residues. Germline V lookup: CDR1 SGHTA, CDR2 FQGNSA. DNA for the CDR3: TGTGCCAGCAGCTTACACAGGGAGGGGGTGAGGGCCTTC. Translation gives CASSLHREGVRAF. Full variable domain (rest looked up from reference TRBV7-2 and TRBJ1-2): GAGVSQSPSNKVTEKGKDVELRCDPISGHTALYWYRQSLGQGLEFLIYFQGNSAPDKSGLPSDRFSAERTGGSVSTLTIQRTQQEDSAVYLCASSLHREGVRAFGSGTRLTVV.

Details on this clone: One junction end disagrees with the germline gene, perhaps due to a read error. This chain connects TRBV15 to TRBJ2-7; TRBD2 agrees at 8 bases. The CDR3 totals 15 residues. CDR1 and CDR2 (germline): LNHNV, YYDKDF (reference sequence). The CDR3 nucleotides are TGCGCCACCAGCACCGGATCGGGGGGGGTCTACGAGCAGTACTTC. This codes for CATSTGSGGVYEQYF. Combining the CDR3 with reference TRBV15 and TRBJ2-7 gives the whole variable domain DAMVIQNPRYQVTQFGKPVTLSCSQTLNHNVMYWYQQKSSQAPKLLFHYYDKDFNNEADTPDNFQSRRPNTSFCFLDIRSPGLGDTAMYLCATSTGSGGVYEQYFGPGTRLTVT.

J is TRBJ2-1 and V is TRBV6-2 or TRBV6-3; 7 positions agree with TRBD2. In germline, CDR1 is MNHEY, CDR2 SVGEGT. V lost 2 bases and J lost 3; bases outside the gene matches: 10. The CDR3 has 17 residues. Here the CDR3 DNA reads TGTGCCAGCAGTTACCCCCTGGCGGGAGTCAACTACAATGAGCAGTTCTTC. It codes for CASSYPLAGVNYNEQFF.

V gene TRBV6-2 or TRBV6-3 combines with J gene TRBJ2-2; D call uncertain. This CDR3 is 11 amino acids long. Trimming removed 6 bases at V and 8 bases at J, with 7 bases between. Germline V gene sequence: CDR1 MNHEY, CDR2 SVGEGT. The CDR3 DNA reads as TGTGCCAGCAGCCAACGGGGGGAGCTGTTTTTT. This gives the protein CASSQRGELFF.

The chain couples TRBV6-2 or TRBV6-3 to TRBJ1-5; D not resolved. CDR3 size: 13 residues. Trimming removed 5 bases from V and 6 bases from J, with 11 bases in between. Germline values: CDR1 MNHEY, CDR2 SVGEGT. CDR3 in DNA: TGTGCCAGCAGTAACCTACTCGGTCAGCCCCAGCATTTT. It encodes CASSNLLGQPQHF.

The chain links TRBV28 to TRBJ1-2, with 7 bases identical to TRBD1. Trimming cost V 8 bases and J 3 bases; bases outside gene matches: 3. The CDR3 runs 12 residues. Germline V CDR1 and CDR2: MDHEN, SYDVKM. This CDR3 reads CASGTGDYGYTF. The CDR3 DNA is TGTGCCAGCGGCACAGGGGACTATGGCTACACCTTC.